A selection of T cell receptor beta chains follows, all from one sample in a study of T cell responses to AZD1222 COVID-19 vaccine. Assay: immunoSEQ multiplex PCR; the TCRdb copy retains only in-frame clones and omits some. Altogether 100,000 or so clones are present, 70% to 90% being singletons, with the ten largest covering roughly 6.3%. The input for sequencing was peripheral blood, taken on day 0 of AZD1222 vaccination. The receptors derive from an adult in good health. Both conserved end residues are part of each CDR3. The order of the fields is CDR3 length, D gene, V gene, J gene, clone size, CDR3 protein, CDR3 DNA. The D gene is left open where the match is weak. Clone sizes are given selectively: once, few, many, or a class where the clone is expanded.

CDR3 length: 18; D gene: NA; V gene: TRBV7-2; J gene: TRBJ2-3; clone size: few; CDR3 protein: CASSLALGGQSSTDTQYF; CDR3 DNA: TGTGCCAGCAGCTTAGCGCTGGGGGGGCAGTCTAGCACAGATACGCAGTATTTT
CDR3 length: 14; D gene: NA; V gene: TRBV7-2; J gene: TRBJ2-5; clone size: NA; CDR3 protein: CASTGRGRQETQYF; CDR3 DNA: TGTGCCAGCACGGGGAGGGGGAGGCAAGAGACCCAGTACTTC
CDR3 length: 14; D gene: NA; V gene: TRBV27; J gene: TRBJ1-2; clone size: NA; CDR3 protein: CASSLARVNYGYTF; CDR3 DNA: TGTGCCAGCAGTTTGGCCAGGGTTAACTATGGCTACACCTTC
CDR3 length: 15; D gene: NA; V gene: TRBV11-1; J gene: TRBJ1-1; clone size: few; CDR3 protein: CASSLLLGSNTEAFF; CDR3 DNA: TGTGCCAGCAGTCTTTTGCTCGGGTCCAACACTGAAGCTTTCTTT
CDR3 length: 16; D gene: NA; V gene: TRBV11-3; J gene: TRBJ2-1; clone size: once; CDR3 protein: CASSRIGGQRYNEQFF; CDR3 DNA: TGTGCCAGCAGCCGTATCGGAGGACAGAGATACAATGAGCAGTTCTTC
CDR3 length: 15; D gene: NA; V gene: TRBV6-1; J gene: TRBJ1-2; clone size: NA; CDR3 protein: CASSEWLDLGYGYTF; CDR3 DNA: TGTGCCAGCAGTGAATGGTTAGACTTGGGCTATGGCTACACCTTC
CDR3 length: 14; D gene: NA; V gene: TRBV5-5; J gene: TRBJ1-2; clone size: NA; CDR3 protein: CASSLISASYGYTF; CDR3 DNA: TGTGCCAGCAGCTTGATCTCAGCTTCCTATGGCTACACCTTC
CDR3 length: 13; D gene: TRBD2; V gene: TRBV12-3/TRBV12-4; J gene: TRBJ2-7; clone size: NA; CDR3 protein: CASSLSGGTEQYF; CDR3 DNA: TGTGCCAGCAGTTTATCGGGGGGTACCGAGCAGTACTTC
CDR3 length: 12; D gene: NA; V gene: TRBV5-1; J gene: TRBJ1-1; clone size: NA; CDR3 protein: CASSFPGAEAFF; CDR3 DNA: TGCGCCAGCAGCTTCCCAGGTGCCGAAGCTTTCTTT
CDR3 length: 12; D gene: NA; V gene: TRBV7-2; J gene: TRBJ1-6; clone size: NA; CDR3 protein: CASSSTGEPLHF; CDR3 DNA: TGTGCCAGCAGCTCAACAGGAGAACCCCTCCACTTT
CDR3 length: 16; D gene: TRBD1; V gene: TRBV5-4; J gene: TRBJ2-1; clone size: once; CDR3 protein: CASSRGTDISYNEQFF; CDR3 DNA: TGTGCCAGCAGTCGAGGGACAGACATCTCCTACAATGAGCAGTTCTTC